This is a list of T cell receptor beta chains from one sample in a study of lymphopenia after photon versus proton radiotherapy. This table comes from immunoSEQ multiplex PCR, and its TCRdb copy is limited to in-frame clones, with some not included. The sample yields roughly 49,000 clones, 92% seen once. The specimen was peripheral blood, collected from a patient treated with photon-based radiotherapy. These receptors were taken from a woman between 35 and 50 years old with cholangiocarcinoma. Each CDR3 is given with its conserved first and last residue. A D gene is named only where the DNA matches it firmly. A clone size is listed for some rows: how often the clone was seen (once, few, many), or a class if it is expanded.

abundance: -
v_gene: TRBV5-6
j_gene: TRBJ2-3
d_gene: -
CDR3aa: CASSVERDTQYF
CDR3nt: TGTGCCAGCAGCGTTGAAAGAGATACGCAGTATTTT

abundance: -
v_gene: TRBV5-1
j_gene: TRBJ2-7
d_gene: -
CDR3aa: CASSLEGGSREQYF
CDR3nt: TGCGCCAGCAGCCTGGAAGGGGGTAGCAGGGAGCAGTACTTC

abundance: -
v_gene: TRBV30
j_gene: TRBJ2-1
d_gene: TRBD2
CDR3aa: CARGGSYNEQFF
CDR3nt: TGTGCTCGGGGGGGTTCCTACAATGAGCAGTTCTTC

abundance: once
v_gene: TRBV6-1
j_gene: TRBJ2-3
d_gene: TRBD2
CDR3aa: CASSERATSGTGGDTQYF
CDR3nt: TGTGCCAGCAGTGAACGAGCGACTAGCGGGACGGGGGGAGATACGCAGTATTTT

abundance: -
v_gene: TRBV10-2
j_gene: TRBJ2-7
d_gene: -
CDR3aa: CASSESRLLMGGEQYF
CDR3nt: TGCGCCAGCAGTGAGTCGAGACTTTTAATGGGGGGCGAGCAGTACTTC

abundance: -
v_gene: TRBV5-1
j_gene: TRBJ1-2
d_gene: TRBD1
CDR3aa: CASSPTPGQSANYGYTF
CDR3nt: TGCGCCAGCAGCCCAACCCCGGGACAGAGCGCTAACTATGGCTACACCTTC

abundance: -
v_gene: TRBV7-9
j_gene: TRBJ2-1
d_gene: TRBD2
CDR3aa: CASSPTRGLAGEQFF
CDR3nt: TGTGCCAGCAGCCCCACCCGGGGACTAGCGGGTGAGCAGTTCTTC

abundance: -
v_gene: TRBV11-2
j_gene: TRBJ2-2
d_gene: TRBD2
CDR3aa: CASRFGGAGELFF
CDR3nt: TGTGCCAGCAGGTTCGGGGGGGCCGGGGAGCTGTTTTTT

abundance: -
v_gene: TRBV11-2
j_gene: TRBJ2-5
d_gene: TRBD1
CDR3aa: CASSYIRGTRETQYF
CDR3nt: TGTGCCAGCAGCTACATCAGGGGGACCAGGGAGACCCAGTACTTC

abundance: -
v_gene: TRBV11-2
j_gene: TRBJ2-7
d_gene: -
CDR3aa: CASSGRGEQYF
CDR3nt: TGTGCCAGCAGCGGGAGAGGCGAGCAGTACTTC

abundance: -
v_gene: TRBV21-1
j_gene: TRBJ1-5
d_gene: -
CDR3aa: CASKQTSSNQPQHF
CDR3nt: TGTGCCAGCAAACAGACCTCGAGCAATCAGCCCCAGCATTTT

abundance: -
v_gene: TRBV19
j_gene: TRBJ2-2
d_gene: -
CDR3aa: CATLDRVLNTGELFF
CDR3nt: TGTGCCACCTTAGACCGAGTCTTGAACACCGGGGAGCTGTTTTTT

abundance: -
v_gene: TRBV29-1
j_gene: TRBJ2-1
d_gene: -
CDR3aa: CSVNGMGNEQFF
CDR3nt: TGCAGCGTTAACGGGATGGGCAATGAGCAGTTCTTC

abundance: -
v_gene: TRBV7-9
j_gene: TRBJ2-7
d_gene: -
CDR3aa: CASSGRDMAYEQYF
CDR3nt: TGTGCCAGCAGCGGACGGGACATGGCCTACGAGCAGTACTTC

abundance: -
v_gene: TRBV25-1
j_gene: TRBJ1-1
d_gene: -
CDR3aa: CASSDPGGNTEAFF
CDR3nt: TGTGCCAGCAGTGATCCGGGGGGGAACACTGAAGCTTTCTTT

abundance: -
v_gene: TRBV30
j_gene: TRBJ1-1
d_gene: -
CDR3aa: CAWTVARGTEAFF
CDR3nt: TGTGCCTGGACCGTAGCGAGGGGAACTGAAGCTTTCTTT

abundance: -
v_gene: TRBV6-5
j_gene: TRBJ1-1
d_gene: -
CDR3aa: CASSRTDPTEAFF
CDR3nt: TGTGCCAGCTCAAGGACAGACCCCACTGAAGCTTTCTTT

abundance: -
v_gene: TRBV1
j_gene: TRBJ2-7
d_gene: -
CDR3aa: CTSSQDPGKSVYYEQYF
CDR3nt: TGCACCAGCAGCCAAGATCCGGGTAAATCGGTATATTACGAGCAGTACTTC

abundance: -
v_gene: TRBV7-9
j_gene: TRBJ2-5
d_gene: -
CDR3aa: CASSLALGGGETQYF
CDR3nt: TGTGCCAGCAGCTTAGCGTTAGGGGGAGGAGAGACCCAGTACTTC

abundance: -
v_gene: TRBV2
j_gene: TRBJ1-5
d_gene: -
CDR3aa: CASGEFNQPQHF
CDR3nt: TGTGCCAGCGGGGAATTCAATCAGCCCCAGCATTTT

abundance: -
v_gene: TRBV6-6
j_gene: TRBJ2-2
d_gene: TRBD1
CDR3aa: CASSGQGAQTGELFF
CDR3nt: TGTGCCAGCAGCGGACAGGGGGCGCAGACCGGGGAGCTGTTTTTT

abundance: -
v_gene: TRBV6-5
j_gene: TRBJ1-4
d_gene: -
CDR3aa: CATTSGREEKLFF
CDR3nt: TGTGCCACCACCTCGGGACGTGAGGAAAAACTGTTTTTT

abundance: -
v_gene: TRBV19
j_gene: TRBJ2-2
d_gene: TRBD2
CDR3aa: CASKDSGVTNTGELFF
CDR3nt: TGTGCCAGTAAAGATAGCGGGGTCACCAACACCGGGGAGCTGTTTTTT

abundance: -
v_gene: TRBV4-1
j_gene: TRBJ1-5
d_gene: -
CDR3aa: CASSQGQTQPQHF
CDR3nt: TGCGCCAGCAGCCAAGGACAGACTCAGCCCCAGCATTTT

abundance: -
v_gene: TRBV6-1
j_gene: TRBJ2-7
d_gene: -
CDR3aa: CASSGLYEQYF
CDR3nt: TGTGCCAGCAGTGGACTCTACGAGCAGTACTTC

abundance: once
v_gene: TRBV27
j_gene: TRBJ2-5
d_gene: -
CDR3aa: CASSSADLGETQYF
CDR3nt: TGTGCCAGCAGTTCAGCGGATCTGGGGGAGACCCAGTACTTC

abundance: -
v_gene: TRBV28
j_gene: TRBJ1-5
d_gene: -
CDR3aa: CASSFAGSPQHF
CDR3nt: TGTGCCAGCAGTTTTGCAGGATCGCCCCAGCATTTT

abundance: -
v_gene: TRBV7-9
j_gene: TRBJ1-1
d_gene: -
CDR3aa: CASIDMGEVTEAFF
CDR3nt: TGTGCCAGCATCGACATGGGGGAGGTCACTGAAGCTTTCTTT

abundance: -
v_gene: TRBV9
j_gene: TRBJ2-7
d_gene: -
CDR3aa: CASSVGAGSYEQYF
CDR3nt: TGTGCCAGCAGCGTAGGAGCAGGGTCCTACGAGCAGTACTTC

abundance: -
v_gene: TRBV7-2
j_gene: TRBJ1-2
d_gene: -
CDR3aa: CASIPGDSPSSGYTF
CDR3nt: TGTGCCAGCATCCCGGGCGATTCCCCTTCGAGCGGCTACACCTTC

abundance: -
v_gene: TRBV7-9
j_gene: TRBJ2-2
d_gene: -
CDR3aa: CASSLVLGPGELFF
CDR3nt: TGTGCCAGCAGCTTAGTTCTCGGGCCAGGGGAGCTGTTTTTT

abundance: -
v_gene: TRBV2
j_gene: TRBJ1-3
d_gene: -
CDR3aa: CASRRGAQGNTIYF
CDR3nt: TGTGCCAGCAGACGCGGGGCACAAGGGAACACCATATATTTT

abundance: -
v_gene: TRBV7-9
j_gene: TRBJ2-3
d_gene: -
CDR3aa: CASAGGTQYF
CDR3nt: TGTGCCAGCGCCGGAGGTACGCAGTATTTT

abundance: -
v_gene: TRBV5-4
j_gene: TRBJ2-7
d_gene: TRBD2
CDR3aa: CASSPNSGRAYEQYF
CDR3nt: TGTGCCAGCAGCCCAAATAGCGGGAGGGCCTACGAGCAGTACTTC

abundance: -
v_gene: TRBV14
j_gene: TRBJ2-5
d_gene: -
CDR3aa: CASSQGLTSQETQYF
CDR3nt: TGTGCCAGCAGCCAAGGTTTGACTTCTCAAGAGACCCAGTACTTC

abundance: -
v_gene: TRBV30
j_gene: TRBJ1-5
d_gene: -
CDR3aa: CAWSVGGVGQPQHF
CDR3nt: TGTGCCTGGAGTGTAGGGGGAGTAGGGCAGCCCCAGCATTTT

abundance: -
v_gene: TRBV30
j_gene: TRBJ2-7
d_gene: -
CDR3aa: CAWSASRGYEQYF
CDR3nt: TGTGCCTGGAGCGCCTCTCGGGGATACGAGCAGTACTTC

abundance: -
v_gene: TRBV20-1
j_gene: TRBJ1-6
d_gene: -
CDR3aa: CSAIDSPLHF
CDR3nt: TGCAGTGCTATAGACTCACCCCTCCACTTT

abundance: -
v_gene: TRBV27
j_gene: TRBJ1-6
d_gene: -
CDR3aa: CASSPGLGIYNSPLHF
CDR3nt: TGTGCCAGCAGTCCCGGTTTAGGGATCTATAATTCACCCCTCCACTTT

abundance: -
v_gene: TRBV27
j_gene: TRBJ2-3
d_gene: -
CDR3aa: CASSLEFADTQYF
CDR3nt: TGTGCCAGCAGTTTAGAATTTGCAGATACGCAGTATTTT

abundance: -
v_gene: TRBV5-8
j_gene: TRBJ2-6
d_gene: -
CDR3aa: CASCEHPTQSRANVLTF
CDR3nt: TGTGCCAGCTGTGAACATCCCACACAAAGTCGGGCCAACGTCCTGACTTTC

abundance: -
v_gene: TRBV27
j_gene: TRBJ2-7
d_gene: TRBD1
CDR3aa: CASSSILGQGAGEQYF
CDR3nt: TGTGCCAGCAGTTCCATCCTGGGACAGGGGGCTGGCGAGCAGTACTTC

abundance: -
v_gene: TRBV21-1
j_gene: TRBJ2-1
d_gene: -
CDR3aa: CASSKAAGGSRNEQFF
CDR3nt: TGTGCCAGCAGCAAAGCTGCAGGAGGGTCGCGGAATGAGCAGTTCTTC

abundance: -
v_gene: TRBV27
j_gene: TRBJ2-1
d_gene: TRBD2
CDR3aa: CASRHREGGGNEQFF
CDR3nt: TGTGCCAGCAGGCACCGGGAGGGCGGGGGCAATGAGCAGTTCTTC

abundance: -
v_gene: TRBV9
j_gene: TRBJ1-3
d_gene: -
CDR3aa: CASSVTQGSGNTIYF
CDR3nt: TGTGCCAGCAGCGTGACACAGGGATCTGGAAACACCATATATTTT

abundance: -
v_gene: TRBV14
j_gene: TRBJ2-1
d_gene: -
CDR3aa: CASSQEEILGSSYNEQFF
CDR3nt: TGTGCCAGCAGCCAAGAAGAAATTTTGGGGAGCTCCTACAATGAGCAGTTCTTC

abundance: -
v_gene: TRBV9
j_gene: TRBJ2-7
d_gene: TRBD2
CDR3aa: CASSGTSSYEQYF
CDR3nt: TGTGCCAGCAGCGGGACTAGCTCGTACGAGCAGTACTTC

abundance: -
v_gene: TRBV5-8
j_gene: TRBJ1-2
d_gene: -
CDR3aa: CASSLFTSGGGYTF
CDR3nt: TGTGCCAGCAGCTTGTTCACTTCCGGAGGGGGCTACACCTTC

abundance: -
v_gene: TRBV5-1
j_gene: TRBJ2-7
d_gene: -
CDR3aa: CASSLGPTGEQYF
CDR3nt: TGCGCCAGCAGCTTAGGGCCGACGGGGGAGCAGTACTTC

abundance: -
v_gene: TRBV27
j_gene: TRBJ1-2
d_gene: -
CDR3aa: CASSLFTGEIRGYTF
CDR3nt: TGTGCCAGCAGTTTATTTACCGGGGAAATACGTGGCTACACCTTC

abundance: -
v_gene: TRBV5-8
j_gene: TRBJ1-2
d_gene: -
CDR3aa: CASSLIGGTTFNYGYTF
CDR3nt: TGTGCCAGCAGCTTGATTGGGGGCACAACCTTTAACTATGGCTACACCTTC

abundance: -
v_gene: TRBV5-4
j_gene: TRBJ1-6
d_gene: -
CDR3aa: CASSYRDGDSPLHF
CDR3nt: TGTGCCAGCAGTTACAGGGATGGAGATTCACCCCTCCACTTT

abundance: once
v_gene: TRBV10-1
j_gene: TRBJ2-7
d_gene: -
CDR3aa: CASSESGGSSYEQYF
CDR3nt: TGCGCCAGCAGTGAGTCGGGGGGTAGCTCCTACGAGCAGTACTTC

abundance: -
v_gene: TRBV10-3
j_gene: TRBJ2-3
d_gene: -
CDR3aa: CATQGTGMDTQYF
CDR3nt: TGTGCCACCCAAGGGACGGGGATGGATACGCAGTATTTT

abundance: -
v_gene: TRBV19
j_gene: TRBJ2-3
d_gene: -
CDR3aa: CASRPGTIRDTQYF
CDR3nt: TGTGCCAGTAGGCCGGGCACTATTAGAGATACGCAGTATTTT

abundance: -
v_gene: TRBV2
j_gene: TRBJ2-5
d_gene: TRBD2
CDR3aa: CASSERAGTQETQYF
CDR3nt: TGTGCCAGCAGTGAACGAGCGGGAACACAAGAGACCCAGTACTTC

abundance: -
v_gene: TRBV7-8
j_gene: TRBJ1-2
d_gene: -
CDR3aa: CASSLGTGLGGYGYTF
CDR3nt: TGTGCCAGCAGCTTGGGTACGGGGCTAGGCGGCTATGGCTACACCTTC